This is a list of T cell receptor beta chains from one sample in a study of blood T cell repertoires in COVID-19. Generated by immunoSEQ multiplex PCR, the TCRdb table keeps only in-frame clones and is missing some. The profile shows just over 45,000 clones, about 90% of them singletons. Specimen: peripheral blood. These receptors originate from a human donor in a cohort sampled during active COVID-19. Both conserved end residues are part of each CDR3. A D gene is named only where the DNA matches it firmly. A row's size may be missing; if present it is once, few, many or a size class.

CDR3 DNA: TGTGCCCGCAGGGACAGGGGGGGGGCCTACGAGCAGTACTTC
CDR3 protein: CARRDRGGAYEQYF
clone size: -
J gene: TRBJ2-7
V gene: TRBV5-6
CDR3 length: 14
D gene: TRBD1

CDR3 DNA: TGTGCCAGCAGCTCTGGCAACTATGGCTACACCTTC
CDR3 protein: CASSSGNYGYTF
clone size: -
J gene: TRBJ1-2
V gene: TRBV6-6
CDR3 length: 12
D gene: -

CDR3 DNA: TGCGCCAGCAAATTCCAGGGGGCAGGGACTGAAGCTTTCTTT
CDR3 protein: CASKFQGAGTEAFF
clone size: once
J gene: TRBJ1-1
V gene: TRBV23-1
CDR3 length: 14
D gene: TRBD1

CDR3 DNA: TGTGCCAGCAGTTTTACAGGGGGGGTAAACTATGGCTACACCTTC
CDR3 protein: CASSFTGGVNYGYTF
clone size: -
J gene: TRBJ1-2
V gene: TRBV27
CDR3 length: 15
D gene: TRBD1

CDR3 DNA: TGTGCCAGCAGTGAATTAAACCTAGCTACCCAAGAGACCCAGTACTTC
CDR3 protein: CASSELNLATQETQYF
clone size: -
J gene: TRBJ2-5
V gene: TRBV2
CDR3 length: 16
D gene: -

CDR3 DNA: TGTGCCAGCAGCTACAGAAGCGGGAGCACAGATACGCAGTATTTT
CDR3 protein: CASSYRSGSTDTQYF
clone size: -
J gene: TRBJ2-3
V gene: TRBV7-3
CDR3 length: 15
D gene: -

CDR3 DNA: TGTGCCAGCAGCCAAGAGGGCGGGAGTCGCCTCACAGATACGCAGTATTTT
CDR3 protein: CASSQEGGSRLTDTQYF
clone size: -
J gene: TRBJ2-3
V gene: TRBV4-2
CDR3 length: 17
D gene: TRBD2

CDR3 DNA: TGTGCCAGCAGTTACTCTTCAGGGAACTATGGCTACACCTTC
CDR3 protein: CASSYSSGNYGYTF
clone size: -
J gene: TRBJ1-2
V gene: TRBV6-5
CDR3 length: 14
D gene: -

CDR3 DNA: TGTGCCAGCGGGACAGGGTCTCGAGAGCAGTACTTC
CDR3 protein: CASGTGSREQYF
clone size: -
J gene: TRBJ2-7
V gene: TRBV6-5
CDR3 length: 12
D gene: TRBD1

CDR3 DNA: TGTGCCACAGACCTTACAGGGAACACTGAAGCTTTCTTT
CDR3 protein: CATDLTGNTEAFF
clone size: -
J gene: TRBJ1-1
V gene: TRBV10-3
CDR3 length: 13
D gene: -

CDR3 DNA: TGTGCCATCACCCCGGGACAGAGCTCTGGGGCCAACGTCCTGACTTTC
CDR3 protein: CAITPGQSSGANVLTF
clone size: -
J gene: TRBJ2-6
V gene: TRBV10-3
CDR3 length: 16
D gene: TRBD1

CDR3 DNA: TGTGCCAGCAGTTACGGTCAGGGGGCAGGGGAAAAACTGTTTTTT
CDR3 protein: CASSYGQGAGEKLFF
clone size: -
J gene: TRBJ1-4
V gene: TRBV6-6
CDR3 length: 15
D gene: TRBD1

CDR3 DNA: TGTGCCAGCAGTTTAAAGCTGGGACAGGGGGCGTCGAACTATGGCTACACCTTC
CDR3 protein: CASSLKLGQGASNYGYTF
clone size: -
J gene: TRBJ1-2
V gene: TRBV28
CDR3 length: 18
D gene: TRBD1

CDR3 DNA: TGCGCCAGCAGCCAAGATTTAGGGGACTATCCCTACGAGCAGTACTTC
CDR3 protein: CASSQDLGDYPYEQYF
clone size: -
J gene: TRBJ2-7
V gene: TRBV4-1
CDR3 length: 16
D gene: TRBD2

CDR3 DNA: TGCGCCAGCAGCTTGGGGGGGACAGGATCCGGCAATGAGCAGTTCTTC
CDR3 protein: CASSLGGTGSGNEQFF
clone size: -
J gene: TRBJ2-1
V gene: TRBV5-1
CDR3 length: 16
D gene: TRBD1

CDR3 DNA: TGTGCCAGCGCGAGGGGCAGGGGGTACGAGCAGTACTTC
CDR3 protein: CASARGRGYEQYF
clone size: -
J gene: TRBJ2-7
V gene: TRBV27
CDR3 length: 13
D gene: TRBD1

CDR3 DNA: TGTGCCAGCAGCCAGTCGGGTTCTTGGACCGGGGAGCTGTTTTTT
CDR3 protein: CASSQSGSWTGELFF
clone size: -
J gene: TRBJ2-2
V gene: TRBV7-2
CDR3 length: 15
D gene: -

CDR3 DNA: TGTGCCAGTAGTATCCCGGGACATACCCTGTTAAAAGCTTTCTTT
CDR3 protein: CASSIPGHTLLKAFF
clone size: -
J gene: TRBJ1-1
V gene: TRBV19
CDR3 length: 15
D gene: -

CDR3 DNA: TGTGCCAGCAGCCAATTTAGCCGCGCAGATACGCAGTATTTT
CDR3 protein: CASSQFSRADTQYF
clone size: once
J gene: TRBJ2-3
V gene: TRBV3-1/TRBV3-2
CDR3 length: 14
D gene: -

CDR3 DNA: TGCGCCAGCAGCCAAGATTTAGGGGATCAGCCCCAGCATTTT
CDR3 protein: CASSQDLGDQPQHF
clone size: -
J gene: TRBJ1-5
V gene: TRBV4-3
CDR3 length: 14
D gene: -

CDR3 DNA: TGTGCCAGCAGTCGGAAACCGTCAGACCTAGTAGAGCAGTTCTTC
CDR3 protein: CASSRKPSDLVEQFF
clone size: -
J gene: TRBJ2-1
V gene: TRBV6-5
CDR3 length: 15
D gene: -

CDR3 DNA: TGTGCCAGCAGCTTACGTGGCCTTTTGACTGAAGCTTTCTTT
CDR3 protein: CASSLRGLLTEAFF
clone size: -
J gene: TRBJ1-1
V gene: TRBV7-2
CDR3 length: 14
D gene: -

CDR3 DNA: TGTGCCAGCAGCCGGGGGGGCTACGGCAATCAGCCCCAGCATTTT
CDR3 protein: CASSRGGYGNQPQHF
clone size: -
J gene: TRBJ1-5
V gene: TRBV7-2
CDR3 length: 15
D gene: -

CDR3 DNA: TGTGCCAGCAGCCAAGGGGGAGACAATGAGCAGTTCTTC
CDR3 protein: CASSQGGDNEQFF
clone size: -
J gene: TRBJ2-1
V gene: TRBV3-1/TRBV3-2
CDR3 length: 13
D gene: -

CDR3 DNA: TGTGCCAGCAGTTTATGGGGACTAGCGGGAGAGGGGACCCAGTACTTC
CDR3 protein: CASSLWGLAGEGTQYF
clone size: -
J gene: TRBJ2-5
V gene: TRBV28
CDR3 length: 16
D gene: TRBD2

CDR3 DNA: TGTGCCGGAGATAGCGGGAGGGTCTACGAGCAGTACTTC
CDR3 protein: CAGDSGRVYEQYF
clone size: -
J gene: TRBJ2-7
V gene: TRBV30
CDR3 length: 13
D gene: TRBD2

CDR3 DNA: TGTGCCAGCAGCCTGCGGATAAGCCAATACAATGAGCAGTTCTTC
CDR3 protein: CASSLRISQYNEQFF
clone size: -
J gene: TRBJ2-1
V gene: TRBV7-8
CDR3 length: 15
D gene: -

CDR3 DNA: TGTGCCTGGACGACAGGGACTAGCTACGAGCAGTACTTC
CDR3 protein: CAWTTGTSYEQYF
clone size: -
J gene: TRBJ2-7
V gene: TRBV30
CDR3 length: 13
D gene: -

CDR3 DNA: TGTGCCACCAGTGATCCGGGACTAGCGGGAGTCGATGAGCAGTTCTTC
CDR3 protein: CATSDPGLAGVDEQFF
clone size: -
J gene: TRBJ2-1
V gene: TRBV24-1
CDR3 length: 16
D gene: TRBD2

CDR3 DNA: TGTGCCAGCAGCGTAGAAACAGGGGGGAACTATGGCTACACCTTC
CDR3 protein: CASSVETGGNYGYTF
clone size: few
J gene: TRBJ1-2
V gene: TRBV9
CDR3 length: 15
D gene: TRBD1

CDR3 DNA: TGTGCCAGCAGTTACTCGAGTGTTTTTGCCGAAGCTTTCTTT
CDR3 protein: CASSYSSVFAEAFF
clone size: once
J gene: TRBJ1-1
V gene: TRBV6-6
CDR3 length: 14
D gene: -

CDR3 DNA: TGTGCCAGCAGTGCCGGACACTCCGAGCAGTACTTC
CDR3 protein: CASSAGHSEQYF
clone size: -
J gene: TRBJ2-7
V gene: TRBV2
CDR3 length: 12
D gene: -

CDR3 DNA: TGTGCCAGCAGCCAATTTCGCGAGCAGTACTTC
CDR3 protein: CASSQFREQYF
clone size: -
J gene: TRBJ2-7
V gene: TRBV14
CDR3 length: 11
D gene: -

CDR3 DNA: TGTGCCAGCAGTTTGACCCGAAACAGAACGCCTGGGGCCAACGTCCTGACTTTC
CDR3 protein: CASSLTRNRTPGANVLTF
clone size: -
J gene: TRBJ2-6
V gene: TRBV28
CDR3 length: 18
D gene: -

CDR3 DNA: TGTGCCAGCAGCCAAACCGGGACAGTCTTCCCCTTC
CDR3 protein: CASSQTGTVFPF
clone size: -
J gene: TRBJ1-2
V gene: TRBV3-1/TRBV3-2
CDR3 length: 12
D gene: TRBD1

CDR3 DNA: TGTGCCAGCAGTACAGGGGTCCTTGAGACCCAGTACTTC
CDR3 protein: CASSTGVLETQYF
clone size: -
J gene: TRBJ2-5
V gene: TRBV2
CDR3 length: 13
D gene: TRBD1

CDR3 DNA: TGTGCCAGCAGCTTGGAAGGGCCGGGACAGTTAGGGACCCAGTACTTC
CDR3 protein: CASSLEGPGQLGTQYF
clone size: -
J gene: TRBJ2-5
V gene: TRBV5-4
CDR3 length: 16
D gene: TRBD1

CDR3 DNA: TGCGCCAGCAGCGTTCAGCGGGAAATTGACTACGAGCAGTACTTC
CDR3 protein: CASSVQREIDYEQYF
clone size: -
J gene: TRBJ2-7
V gene: TRBV4-3
CDR3 length: 15
D gene: TRBD2

CDR3 DNA: TGTGCCTGGAGTGTGGCCAGGGGGATGGAGACCCAGTACTTC
CDR3 protein: CAWSVARGMETQYF
clone size: -
J gene: TRBJ2-5
V gene: TRBV30
CDR3 length: 14
D gene: TRBD1

CDR3 DNA: TGTGCCAGCATCCACTCGGAGGGGAGGGCGTACTTC
CDR3 protein: CASIHSEGRAYF
clone size: -
J gene: TRBJ2-5
V gene: TRBV6-5
CDR3 length: 12
D gene: TRBD2

CDR3 DNA: TGTGCCAGCAGCCGCTCAATCCGGCTAGCGGTCTCCTACAATGAGCAGTTCTTC
CDR3 protein: CASSRSIRLAVSYNEQFF
clone size: -
J gene: TRBJ2-1
V gene: TRBV3-1/TRBV3-2
CDR3 length: 18
D gene: TRBD2

CDR3 DNA: TGTGCCAGCAGCTCCAGGAAAATGAACACTGAAGCTTTCTTT
CDR3 protein: CASSSRKMNTEAFF
clone size: -
J gene: TRBJ1-1
V gene: TRBV5-8
CDR3 length: 14
D gene: -

CDR3 DNA: TGTGCCAGCAGCCCCGGGTGGGGCCGGGCGTACGAGCAGTACTTC
CDR3 protein: CASSPGWGRAYEQYF
clone size: -
J gene: TRBJ2-7
V gene: TRBV28
CDR3 length: 15
D gene: -

CDR3 DNA: TGTGCCACCACGGGCGGGAATGAGCAGTTCTTC
CDR3 protein: CATTGGNEQFF
clone size: -
J gene: TRBJ2-1
V gene: TRBV24-1
CDR3 length: 11
D gene: -

CDR3 DNA: TGTGCCAGCAGCGTAGCCCTTCGCAGCACCGGGGAGCTGTTTTTT
CDR3 protein: CASSVALRSTGELFF
clone size: -
J gene: TRBJ2-2
V gene: TRBV9
CDR3 length: 15
D gene: -

CDR3 DNA: TGTGCCATCAGTGATGGAGGATTGGGCGGGGAGCTGTTTTTT
CDR3 protein: CAISDGGLGGELFF
clone size: -
J gene: TRBJ2-2
V gene: TRBV10-3
CDR3 length: 14
D gene: -

CDR3 DNA: TGTGCCAGTACCCGGACAGGGGACAATCAGCCCCAGCATTTT
CDR3 protein: CASTRTGDNQPQHF
clone size: -
J gene: TRBJ1-5
V gene: TRBV19
CDR3 length: 14
D gene: TRBD1

CDR3 DNA: TGTGCCAGCAGCGTCGGTGGTACGCAGTATTTT
CDR3 protein: CASSVGGTQYF
clone size: few
J gene: TRBJ2-3
V gene: TRBV9
CDR3 length: 11
D gene: -

CDR3 DNA: TGTGCCACCAGCAGAGGACAGGGAAACTATGGCTACACCTTC
CDR3 protein: CATSRGQGNYGYTF
clone size: -
J gene: TRBJ1-2
V gene: TRBV15
CDR3 length: 14
D gene: TRBD1

CDR3 DNA: TGTGCCAGCAGCTTAGGGCGGGCCCCCTACGAGCAGTACTTC
CDR3 protein: CASSLGRAPYEQYF
clone size: -
J gene: TRBJ2-7
V gene: TRBV7-9
CDR3 length: 14
D gene: -

CDR3 DNA: TGTGCCAGCAGTAAGCGCCCGGACAGGGAGACCCAGTACTTC
CDR3 protein: CASSKRPDRETQYF
clone size: -
J gene: TRBJ2-5
V gene: TRBV6-5
CDR3 length: 14
D gene: TRBD1

CDR3 DNA: TGTGCCAGCAATCCCGGAGGCAGACCTTTGAACACTGAAGCTTTCTTT
CDR3 protein: CASNPGGRPLNTEAFF
clone size: -
J gene: TRBJ1-1
V gene: TRBV2
CDR3 length: 16
D gene: -

CDR3 DNA: TGTGCCAGCAGTTTAACCGGGAGCTACGAGCAGTACTTC
CDR3 protein: CASSLTGSYEQYF
clone size: -
J gene: TRBJ2-7
V gene: TRBV12-3/TRBV12-4
CDR3 length: 13
D gene: -

CDR3 DNA: TGTGCCAGCGCCCCGGGACAGGTCGACAATCAGCCCCAGCATTTT
CDR3 protein: CASAPGQVDNQPQHF
clone size: -
J gene: TRBJ1-5
V gene: TRBV2
CDR3 length: 15
D gene: TRBD1

CDR3 DNA: TGTGCCAGCAGAGTTGGGGGGGTTTGGGACAGGGATGGGAACACCATATATTTT
CDR3 protein: CASRVGGVWDRDGNTIYF
clone size: -
J gene: TRBJ1-3
V gene: TRBV5-8
CDR3 length: 18
D gene: TRBD1

CDR3 DNA: TGTGCTAGTGGCTCCACCGGGACAGGGGGTCAAACCGGGGAGCTGTTTTTT
CDR3 protein: CASGSTGTGGQTGELFF
clone size: -
J gene: TRBJ2-2
V gene: TRBV12-5
CDR3 length: 17
D gene: TRBD1

CDR3 DNA: TGTGCCAGCAGCTCAAGACAGGGGGCGAGGGAGCAGTACTTC
CDR3 protein: CASSSRQGAREQYF
clone size: few
J gene: TRBJ2-7
V gene: TRBV5-4
CDR3 length: 14
D gene: TRBD1

CDR3 DNA: TGTGCCAGCAGCTCAGGGGGACACACTGAAGCTTTCTTT
CDR3 protein: CASSSGGHTEAFF
clone size: -
J gene: TRBJ1-1
V gene: TRBV28
CDR3 length: 13
D gene: TRBD1